These T cell receptor beta chains were read from a single sample in a study of T cell responses to AZD1222 COVID-19 vaccine. The table came from immunoSEQ multiplex PCR; TCRdb's copy has only in-frame clones and leaves some out. Among 150,000 to 200,000 clones listed, just over 90% were seen once. The specimen was peripheral blood, collected on day 0 of AZD1222 vaccination. All receptors come from an adult in good health. Both conserved end residues are part of each CDR3. The order of the fields is V gene, J gene, clone size, D gene, CDR3 protein, CDR3 DNA. The D gene is left open where the match is weak. Clone size is shown for a subset of rows, as once, few, many or a class of expanded clone.

TRBV7-6	TRBJ2-7	-	-	CASSLEAGASYEQYF	TGTGCCAGCAGCTTAGAGGCGGGCGCATCCTACGAGCAGTACTTC
TRBV28	TRBJ2-4	-	-	CASSSLNSVSKNIQYF	TGTGCCAGCAGTTCCCTGAATAGCGTTTCCAAAAACATTCAGTACTTC
TRBV30	TRBJ1-2	-	-	CAWSVQGGYGYTF	TGTGCCTGGAGTGTACAAGGCGGCTATGGCTACACCTTC
TRBV9	TRBJ1-2	-	TRBD1	CASSVDGTGAVEYGYTF	TGTGCCAGCAGCGTGGACGGGACAGGGGCGGTAGAATATGGCTACACCTTC
TRBV7-8	TRBJ2-5	-	TRBD2	CASSLLRGGGETQYF	TGTGCCAGCAGCTTACTCCGAGGCGGGGGGGAGACCCAGTACTTC
TRBV7-7	TRBJ1-5	-	TRBD1	CASSRRQGQGAVGNQPQHF	TGTGCCAGCAGCCGACGACAGGGACAGGGGGCGGTTGGCAATCAGCCCCAGCATTTT
TRBV2	TRBJ2-1	-	TRBD1	CASRRTGLDEQFF	TGTGCCAGCAGGCGGACAGGGTTGGATGAGCAGTTCTTC
TRBV5-5	TRBJ1-2	-	-	CASSLAGPGVYGYTF	TGTGCCAGCAGCTTGGCCGGACCGGGAGTTTATGGCTACACCTTC
TRBV6-5	TRBJ1-2	-	-	CASSYLQTRGGYTF	TGTGCCAGCAGTTATCTACAGACAAGGGGTGGCTACACCTTC
TRBV28	TRBJ1-1	-	-	CASSLSRGAFF	TGTGCCAGCAGTTTATCTCGAGGAGCTTTCTTT
TRBV4-1	TRBJ1-5	-	-	CASSPTVYNQPQHF	TGCGCCAGCAGCCCAACGGTATATAATCAGCCCCAGCATTTT
TRBV15	TRBJ1-6	-	-	CATSRDGRGSSYNSPLHF	TGTGCCACCAGCAGAGATGGGAGGGGGAGCTCCTATAATTCACCCCTCCACTTT
TRBV29-1	TRBJ2-2	-	-	CSAESDSHTGELFF	TGCAGCGCCGAATCGGACAGCCACACCGGGGAGCTGTTTTTT
TRBV5-1	TRBJ2-1	-	-	CASNPRRIQRDEQFF	TGCGCCAGCAACCCCCGGAGGATCCAGCGGGATGAGCAGTTCTTC
TRBV9	TRBJ1-3	once	-	CASSGPGLEGNTIYF	TGTGCCAGCAGCGGACCGGGATTAGAAGGAAACACCATATATTTT
TRBV6-5	TRBJ1-6	-	-	CASTGGLNSPLHF	TGTGCCAGCACTGGGGGGCTAAACTCACCCCTCCACTTT
TRBV19	TRBJ2-1	once	TRBD2	CASSAGLAVDNEQFF	TGTGCCAGTAGTGCCGGACTAGCGGTGGACAATGAGCAGTTCTTC
TRBV9	TRBJ1-1	few	-	CASSVGFGGILNTEAFF	TGTGCCAGCAGCGTAGGATTTGGAGGCATCCTGAACACTGAAGCTTTCTTT
TRBV27	TRBJ2-7	-	-	CASSFAGGNYEQYF	TGTGCCAGCAGTTTTGCCGGGGGTAACTACGAGCAGTACTTC
TRBV11-3	TRBJ2-2	-	TRBD1	CASSPRTGETGELFF	TGTGCCAGCAGCCCCCGGACAGGTGAAACCGGGGAGCTGTTTTTT
TRBV18	TRBJ1-5	few	-	CASSPPGRGSQPQHF	TGTGCCAGCTCACCACCTGGCAGGGGCTCTCAGCCCCAGCATTTT
TRBV10-2	TRBJ1-5	once	-	CASSERDGWPQHF	TGCGCCAGCAGTGAGAGGGACGGGTGGCCCCAGCATTTT
TRBV3-1/TRBV3-2	TRBJ1-1	-	-	CASSQVQNTEAFF	TGTGCCAGCAGCCAAGTCCAGAACACTGAAGCTTTCTTT
TRBV29-1	TRBJ2-2	-	-	CSVEGGPTGELFF	TGCAGCGTTGAAGGGGGCCCCACCGGGGAGCTGTTTTTT
TRBV4-1	TRBJ1-1	-	-	CASSQDAYSGGNTEAFF	TGCGCCAGCAGCCAGGATGCCTATTCGGGAGGGAACACTGAAGCTTTCTTT
TRBV15	TRBJ1-6	-	-	CATSRDPPGGGSPLHF	TGTGCCACCAGCAGAGACCCTCCCGGGGGTGGTTCACCCCTCCACTTT
TRBV13	TRBJ1-2	-	-	CASSTLLGGRGYTF	TGTGCCAGCAGCACCCTTTTGGGGGGGCGCGGCTACACCTTC
TRBV6-5	TRBJ2-5	-	TRBD2	CASSYPGLAGEETQYF	TGTGCCAGCAGCTACCCGGGACTAGCGGGAGAAGAGACCCAGTACTTC
TRBV7-6	TRBJ1-6	-	-	CASSLGPGAGSPLHF	TGTGCCAGCAGCTTAGGCCCCGGCGCGGGATCACCCCTCCACTTT
TRBV21-1	TRBJ1-3	-	-	CASSKCRDSQINSGNTIYF	TGTGCCAGCAGCAAATGTAGGGACAGTCAGATCAACTCTGGAAACACCATATATTTT
TRBV3-1/TRBV3-2	TRBJ2-3	-	TRBD2	CASSPRRTGGQTDTQYF	TGTGCCAGCAGCCCGAGGAGGACGGGGGGGCAGACAGATACGCAGTATTTT
TRBV5-5	TRBJ1-2	once	TRBD1	CASSLDTQGSYGYTF	TGTGCCAGCAGCTTGGACACACAGGGGAGCTATGGCTACACCTTC
TRBV30	TRBJ1-5	once	TRBD1	CAWSGQGGGQPQHF	TGTGCCTGGAGTGGACAGGGAGGTGGTCAGCCCCAGCATTTT
TRBV3-1/TRBV3-2	TRBJ2-5	-	TRBD2	CASRPLAGDQETQYF	TGTGCCAGCAGGCCACTAGCGGGGGACCAAGAGACCCAGTACTTC
TRBV3-1/TRBV3-2	TRBJ2-7	-	-	CASSPFLGQGTYEQYF	TGTGCCAGCAGCCCTTTCCTCGGACAAGGTACCTACGAGCAGTACTTC
TRBV4-1	TRBJ2-1	-	TRBD2	CASSQAIASGYNEQFF	TGCGCCAGCAGCCAAGCCATCGCTAGCGGCTACAATGAGCAGTTCTTC
TRBV7-6	TRBJ1-5	-	-	CASSLRESNQPQHF	TGTGCCAGCAGCTTACGGGAGAGCAATCAGCCCCAGCATTTT
TRBV6-5	TRBJ1-1	-	-	CASEGQVNTEAFF	TGTGCCAGCGAAGGACAAGTGAACACTGAAGCTTTCTTT
TRBV25-1	TRBJ1-1	-	-	CASSEYGNTEAFF	TGTGCCAGCAGTGAATATGGAAACACTGAAGCTTTCTTT
TRBV6-1	TRBJ1-6	once	-	CASSEWADYNSPLHF	TGTGCCAGCAGTGAATGGGCGGATTATAATTCACCCCTCCACTTT
TRBV7-9	TRBJ2-5	-	-	CASSSPRGPGETQYF	TGTGCCAGCAGCTCCCCCAGGGGACCTGGGGAGACCCAGTACTTC
TRBV28	TRBJ1-1	-	-	CASSFRAPGRGMNTEAFF	TGTGCCAGCAGTTTCAGGGCTCCAGGGCGAGGGATGAACACTGAAGCTTTCTTT
TRBV7-8	TRBJ1-5	-	TRBD1	CASSPHRGPSNQPQHF	TGTGCCAGCAGCCCGCACAGGGGACCTAGCAATCAGCCCCAGCATTTT
TRBV6-5	TRBJ1-1	-	-	CASRDLITEAFF	TGTGCCAGCAGAGACTTAATCACTGAAGCTTTCTTT
TRBV19	TRBJ2-3	-	TRBD1	CASSQTGADTQYF	TGTGCCAGTAGCCAAACAGGGGCAGATACGCAGTATTTT
TRBV12-5	TRBJ1-5	-	-	CASGLLGGNNQPQHF	TGTGCTAGTGGTTTACTGGGGGGGAATAATCAGCCCCAGCATTTT
TRBV11-2	TRBJ2-2	-	-	CASSSGLPLTGELFF	TGTGCCAGCAGCTCAGGCCTCCCCCTTACCGGGGAGCTGTTTTTT
TRBV27	TRBJ1-5	-	-	CASSLLGPQPQHF	TGTGCCAGCAGTTTATTGGGGCCCCAGCCCCAGCATTTT
TRBV5-4	TRBJ1-2	-	-	CASSFGQGRSNYGYTF	TGTGCCAGCAGCTTTGGTCAGGGGCGATCTAACTATGGCTACACCTTC
TRBV11-2	TRBJ2-3	-	-	CASSLVQRDTQYF	TGTGCCAGCAGCTTAGTCCAGCGGGATACGCAGTATTTT
TRBV5-1	TRBJ2-7	once	TRBD1	CASRMRQGFDEQYF	TGCGCCAGCAGAATGCGACAGGGTTTCGACGAGCAGTACTTC
TRBV10-3	TRBJ1-2	-	-	CAISETAGNYGYTF	TGTGCCATCAGTGAGACAGCAGGCAACTATGGCTACACCTTC
TRBV6-5	TRBJ2-7	once	-	CASSYSTAYEQYF	TGTGCCAGCAGTTACTCGACTGCATACGAGCAGTACTTC
TRBV7-9	TRBJ2-7	once	TRBD1	CASSSYSGGGEQYF	TGTGCCAGCAGCTCGTACTCAGGGGGCGGGGAGCAGTACTTC